Below, 30 T cell receptor beta chains from the same sample are listed, as sequenced in a study of shared clonotypes between healthy human individuals (dated by TCRdb to the early 2020s). Library creation used the immunoSEQ multiplex PCR assay. TCRdb holds this immuneACCESS table with in-frame rearrangements only. Some clones are missing; in checked studies, unresolved V genes explain under half, and the rest has no known cause. This sample gives fewer than 650,000 clones in total; about 79% of them show up just once. The ten top clones hold 13% of the sample. The material sequenced was PBMCs. These receptors were collected from a woman in her forties in good health. Some clones in this sample may be carry-over from other donors' samples.

To note about this clone: Other DNA sequences in this sample translate to the same CDR3. The V call is TRBV6-4, the J call TRBJ2-3; D is unclear. Trimming shortened V by 2 bases and J by 0 bases, and 6 bases separated the two germline ends. The CDR3 totals 14 residues. Germline V gene lookup returns CDR1 MRHNA and CDR2 SNTAGT. CDR3 in amino acids: CASSDGDSTDTQYF. In nucleotides, the CDR3 is TGTGCCAGCAGTGACGGGGATAGCACAGATACGCAGTATTTT.

CDR3 loop: CASMTSGRYEQYF. DNA for the CDR3: TGTGCCTCAATGACTAGCGGGAGGTACGAGCAGTACTTC. V and J are TRBV30 and TRBJ2-7; 13 nucleotides align to TRBD2. CDR1 is GTSNPN and CDR2 is SVGIG in the germline V gene (reference sequence). V shed 7 bases and J 4 bases; nucleotides not matched to a gene: 4. CDR3 length: 13 residues.

The sample holds one count of this clone. The chain carries TRBV30 and TRBJ2-3; TRBD1 aligns across 12 bases. The CDR3 sequence is 15 residues long. Germline V gene sequence: CDR1 GTSNPN, CDR2 SVGIG (reference sequence). V shed 3 bases, J shed 6 bases, and the junction held 7 bases outside the gene matches. The CDR3 sequence is CAWSRGQGAQDTQYF. The CDR3 coding sequence is TGTGCCTGGAGCAGGGGACAGGGGGCGCAGGATACGCAGTATTTT.

Notes on this clone: The junction departs from germline at one end; a sequencing error may be responsible. This chain joins TRBV10-3 and TRBJ2-5, with D tentatively TRBD2 (5 bases). The CDR3 is 13 residues long. The V gene's germline CDR1 is ENHRY and CDR2 SYGVKD. The CDR3 protein is CAINEGVGETQYF. The CDR3 DNA follows: TGTGCCATCAATGAGGGAGTGGGAGAGACCCAGTACTTC.

This clone was observed a few times. The rearrangement joins TRBV12-2 to TRBJ1-4. TRBV12-2 is marked as a pseudogene. This CDR3 spans 15 amino acids. This CDR3 reads CASRLGGAFDEKLFF. The DNA for the CDR3 is TGTGCAAGTCGCTTAGGAGGGGCATTTGATGAAAAACTGTTTTTT.

This clone was observed once. The J gene is TRBJ2-7, the V gene TRBV6-5; D might be TRBD2 (5 bases). The CDR3 has 11 residues. Germline assignment: CDR1 MNHEY and CDR2 SVGAGI. V lost 6 bases and J 6 bases, leaving 9 bases between the germline ends. CDR3 region: CASSPGVEQYF. The CDR3 DNA sequence: TGTGCCAGCAGCCCCGGGGTCGAGCAGTACTTC.

This chain links TRBV2 with TRBJ1-4, with D perhaps matching TRBD1 (6 bases). The germline V gene has CDR1 SNHLY and CDR2 FYNNEI. The V gene lost 6 bases and the J gene lost 5 bases, with 16 bases spanning the gap. CDR3 size: 15 residues. The CDR3 bases are TGTGCCAGCAGACCCACAGGGTCAAGAAATGAAAAACTGTTTTTT. Its protein product is CASRPTGSRNEKLFF.

The chain couples TRBV11-2 to TRBJ2-5; TRBD1 matches 7 bases. The J call may be mistaken, given a closer DNA end match to TRBJ2-7. CDR3 length equals 12 residues. Per the germline V gene, CDR1 is SGHAT and CDR2 is FQNNGV. CDR3 sequence: CASSRGQYEQYF. The CDR3 DNA is TGTGCCAGCAGCCGGGGACAGTACGAGCAGTACTTC.

Regarding this clone: One base away lies a much larger clone, so this may be a sequencing read error. This CDR3 is also generated by other DNA sequences in the sample. This chain connects TRBV2 to TRBJ2-2; D might be TRBD2 (5 bases). Between the trimmed V and J ends, which lost 3 bases and 3 bases, there was a span of 14 bases. The CDR3 is 16 residues long. CDR1 and CDR2 from the germline V gene are SNHLY and FYNNEI. The CDR3 region has the DNA TGTGCCAGCAGTGATCGGGCATACGGGGACACCGGGGAGCTGTTTTTT. This translates into CASSDRAYGDTGELFF.

The chain employs TRBV25-1 and TRBJ1-2; possible D gene TRBD1, 5 bases. The CDR3 is 14 residues long. Trimming left V 6 bases short and J 2 bases short, with 13 bases between. The V gene's germline CDR1 is MGHDK and CDR2 SYGVNS. CDR3 residues: CASSLRGRNYGYTF. The CDR3 DNA is TGTGCCAGCAGCCTCCGGGGCAGGAACTATGGCTACACCTTC.

The chain couples TRBV6-5 to TRBJ1-5, with D possibly matching TRBD1 (5 bases). Per germline, CDR1 MNHEY and CDR2 SVGAGI. The CDR3 has 13 residues. Trimming cost V 2 bases and J 15 bases, with 17 bases left between them. This CDR3 reads CASSYRETALRHF. The CDR3 nucleotides read TGTGCCAGCAGTTACCGAGAGACAGCGTTGCGGCATTTT.

This rearrangement joins TRBV2 to TRBJ2-1; 9 nucleotides agree with TRBD1. Germline lookup yields CDR1 SNHLY and CDR2 FYNNEI. Losses at the gene ends were 2 bases for V and 6 bases for J; bases not matched to a gene: 2. There are 14 residues in the CDR3. CDR3 bases: TGTGCCAGCAGTGAATGGGGACAGGGCAATGAGCAGTTCTTC. Translating gives CASSEWGQGNEQFF.

This clone was counted between two and nine times. The genes are TRBV7-8 and TRBJ1-1; D may be TRBD1 (6 bases). The CDR3 covers 13 residues. Per the germline V gene, CDR1 is SGHVS and CDR2 is FQNEAQ. The germline V and J ends were trimmed by 5 bases and 5 bases, with 12 bases remaining between them. The CDR3 bases are TGTGCCAGCAGCCAATCACAGGGAACTGAAGCTTTCTTT. This translates into CASSQSQGTEAFF.

The chain employs TRBV19 and TRBJ2-7, with D perhaps matching TRBD2 (6 bases). This CDR3 spans 13 amino acids. V was pared by 3 bases and J by 3 bases, with 9 bases between. Germline values: CDR1 LNHDA, CDR2 SQIVND (reference sequence). CDR3 DNA sequence: TGTGCCAGTAGTATCGGGCGGGGCTACGAGCAGTACTTC. Protein: CASSIGRGYEQYF.

The chain links TRBV5-1 to TRBJ1-5, with D unresolved. Deletions cut 3 bases from V and 2 bases from J, with 12 bases between. This CDR3 has 15 residues. Per germline, CDR1 SGHRS and CDR2 YFSETQ. Here the CDR3 DNA reads TGCGCCAGCAGCTGGGGAGGGATGGGCAATCAGCCCCAGCATTTT. The encoded protein is CASSWGGMGNQPQHF.

Turning to this clone: The likely explanation is a read error, given a far larger clone one base away. Here the CDR3 omits its conserved ending phenylalanine or tryptophan, so a read error is the likely source. This chain joins TRBV30 and TRBJ1-1, with 9 bases lining up with TRBD1. In germline, CDR1 is GTSNPN, CDR2 SVGIG (reference sequence). V shed 5 bases, J shed 5 bases, and the junction held 6 bases outside the gene matches. The CDR3 consists of 13 residues. The CDR3 DNA is TGTGCCTGGGCGGGACAGGGTTTTACTGAAGCTTTCTCT. As protein: CAWAGQGFTEAFS.

The V and J genes are TRBV7-2 and TRBJ2-1, with D unresolved. Germline V CDR1 and CDR2: SGHTA, FQGNSA. The CDR3 has 11 residues. With 2 bases removed from V and 10 bases from J, the gap between germline ends came to 6 bases. DNA for the CDR3: TGTGCCAGCAGCTTAAAGCTGGAGCAGTTCTTC. Its protein product is CASSLKLEQFF.

The V gene is TRBV28, the J gene TRBJ2-5, with 12 bases aligning to TRBD2. The V gene end was trimmed by 5 bases and the J gene end by 4 bases; junction bases not matched to a gene: 8. The length of the CDR3 is 16 residues. The V gene's germline CDR1 is MDHEN and CDR2 SYDVKM. In nucleotides, the CDR3 is TGTGCCAGCAGTACCAGACTAGCGGGAGAGGGAGAGACCCAGTACTTC. It specifies CASSTRLAGEGETQYF. Supplemented by reference TRBV28 and TRBJ2-5, the full variable domain reads DVKVTQSSRYLVKRTGEKVFLECVQDMDHENMFWYRQDPGLGLRLIYFSYDVKMKEKGDIPEGYSVSREKKERFSLILESASTNQTSMYLCASSTRLAGEGETQYFGPGTRLLVL.

The chain has TRBV29-1 and TRBJ2-5, with D possibly being TRBD2 (6 bases). CDR3 size: 12 residues. V shed 4 bases and J shed 5 bases, with 11 bases lying between them. The germline gives CDR1 SQVTM, CDR2 ANQGSEA. CDR3 amino acids: CSVVPSAETQYF. In nucleotides, the CDR3 is TGCAGCGTTGTTCCTAGCGCGGAGACCCAGTACTTC.

The chain combines TRBV27 with TRBJ1-2, with TRBD1 identical over 7 bases. This CDR3 is built from 20 residues. V lost 3 bases and J lost 1; bases outside the gene matches: 20. Germline V CDR1 and CDR2: MNHEY, SMNVEV (reference sequence). The DNA of the CDR3 is TGTGCCAGCAGTTTTCCTATCCGCCGACAGGGCCAGTCTATTAACTATGGCTACACCTTC. Its protein product is CASSFPIRRQGQSINYGYTF.

In this sample, this clone turned up a few times. J is TRBJ1-2 and V is TRBV6-5, with TRBD1 as a possible D gene (6 bases). Per germline, CDR1 MNHEY and CDR2 SVGAGI. CDR3 length: 12 residues. V lost 6 bases to trimming and J lost 7 bases, with 12 bases between them. The CDR3 spells CASRETGFGYTF. DNA for the CDR3: TGTGCCAGCAGGGAAACAGGGTTTGGCTACACCTTC.

The rearrangement links TRBV25-1 to TRBJ2-7, with D hard to call. Germline lookup yields CDR1 MGHDK and CDR2 SYGVNS. The length of the CDR3 is 14 residues. The V gene lost 3 bases and the J gene lost 2 bases, with 11 bases spanning the gap. The CDR3 coding sequence is TGTGCCAGCAGTGAGTTCGGGCCGCCCTACGAGCAGTACTTC. Its translation: CASSEFGPPYEQYF.

A few counts support this clone. A far larger clone is one nucleotide away, so this likely arose from a read error. The chain links TRBV27 to TRBJ2-7; D unclear. Germline assignment: CDR1 MNHEY and CDR2 SMNVEV (reference sequence). The CDR3 covers 14 residues. The CDR3 is CASGLAGPNYEQYF. In nucleotides, the CDR3 is TGTGCCAGCGGTTTAGCCGGTCCTAACTACGAGCAGTACTTC.

In the case of this clone: Distinct nucleotide sequences in the sample also encode this CDR3. The gene calls are TRBV19 and TRBJ1-5; TRBD1 matches 9 bases. CDR1 LNHDA and CDR2 SQIVND come from the germline V gene (reference sequence). CDR3 length: 14 residues. V lost 4 bases to trimming and J lost 6 bases; unmatched junction nucleotides: 4. DNA of the CDR3: TGTGCCAGTAGTAGTACAGGGGGCGGTCAGCCCCAGCATTTT. Amino acids: CASSSTGGGQPQHF. The full variable domain, in which reference TRBV19 and TRBJ1-5 provide the parts outside the CDR3, is DGGITQSPKYLFRKEGQNVTLSCEQNLNHDAMYWYRQDPGQGLRLIYYSQIVNDFQKGDIAEGYSVSREKKESFPLTVTSAQKNPTAFYLCASSSTGGGQPQHFGDGTRLSIL.

The CDR3 DNA sequence: TGTGCCAGTAGTAGAACCCCCCCGGAGACCCAGTACTTC. This translates into CASSRTPPETQYF. This chain joins TRBV19 and TRBJ2-5; D is undetermined. The V end lost 4 bases, the J end lost 5 bases, and 11 bases lay between the germline ends. The CDR3 is 13 amino acids. Per the germline V gene, CDR1 is LNHDA and CDR2 is SQIVND (reference sequence). Drawing the rest from reference TRBV19 and TRBJ2-5, the complete variable domain is DGGITQSPKYLFRKEGQNVTLSCEQNLNHDAMYWYRQDPGQGLRLIYYSQIVNDFQKGDIAEGYSVSREKKESFPLTVTSAQKNPTAFYLCASSRTPPETQYFGPGTRLLVL.

The chain carries TRBV5-1 and TRBJ2-7, with 9 bases identical to TRBD1. V lost 2 bases and J lost 6; bases outside the gene matches: 9. The CDR3 runs to 15 residues. The germline CDR1 and CDR2 sequences are SGHRS and YFSETQ. The CDR3 nucleotides read TGCGCCAGCAGCTTATCCGGGACAGGGACCGGCGAGCAGTACTTC. Translating it yields CASSLSGTGTGEQYF.

On this clone: One end of the junction fails to match germline, which may point to a read error. Distinct nucleotide sequences in the sample also encode this CDR3. This sequence joins TRBV2 and TRBJ1-1; the D is unclear. The V gene's germline CDR1 is SNHLY and CDR2 FYNNEI. The length of the CDR3 is 15 residues. The CDR3 nucleotides read TGTGCCAGCAGTGTAGGGCGAGCGTGGGTCACTGAAGCCTTCTTT. Translating gives CASSVGRAWVTEAFF.

J is TRBJ1-5 and V is TRBV19; D is perhaps TRBD1 (5 bases). The CDR3 totals 15 residues. The V and J ends lost 10 bases and 1 base respectively, with 17 bases between them. Looked up from germline, CDR1 is LNHDA and CDR2 is SQIVND (reference sequence). The CDR3 bases are TGTGCCACTAACGCGGACACGACAAGCAATCAGCCCCAGCATTTT. This encodes CATNADTTSNQPQHF.

The chain joins TRBV4-3 to TRBJ2-7, with 7 bases identical to TRBD1. CDR3 length equals 12 residues. CDR1 is LGHNA, CDR2 YSLEER, per germline. The V and J ends lost 4 bases and 6 bases, in that order; junction bases with no gene match: 3. CDR3 sequence reads: CASSPDRVEQYF. DNA for the CDR3: TGCGCCAGCAGCCCCGACAGGGTCGAGCAGTACTTC.

This clone was seen once. The chain recombines TRBV7-3 with TRBJ2-2, with D uncertain. V lost 5 bases and J 4 bases, leaving 11 bases between the germline ends. The CDR3 is 14 amino acids. Germline CDR1 and CDR2: SGHTA and FQGTGA. CDR3 sequence reads: CASSQTLGTGELFF. CDR3 nucleotides: TGTGCCAGCAGCCAGACATTAGGCACCGGGGAGCTGTTTTTT.